This entry concerns a single T cell receptor beta chain. Profiled with immunoSEQ multiplex PCR; TCRdb holds only in-frame clones, not every one. The sample lists 55,000 to 70,000 clones, around 93% occurring once. This sample is part of a study of T cells after somatic rescue of genetic block. CDR3 length: 15 amino acids. Sequenced: peripheral blood mononuclear cells (PBMCs). The chain is built from TRBV12-2 and TRBJ2-2; TRBD1 is the table's D call and was not checked against the DNA. TRBV12-2 is assigned pseudogene status. The TCR sequence derives from a man aged 40-49 years. The DNA of the CDR3 is TGTGCAAGTCGCTTTATTGGGCCAAACACCGGGGAGCTGTTTTTT. This sequence encodes CASRFIGPNTGELFF.